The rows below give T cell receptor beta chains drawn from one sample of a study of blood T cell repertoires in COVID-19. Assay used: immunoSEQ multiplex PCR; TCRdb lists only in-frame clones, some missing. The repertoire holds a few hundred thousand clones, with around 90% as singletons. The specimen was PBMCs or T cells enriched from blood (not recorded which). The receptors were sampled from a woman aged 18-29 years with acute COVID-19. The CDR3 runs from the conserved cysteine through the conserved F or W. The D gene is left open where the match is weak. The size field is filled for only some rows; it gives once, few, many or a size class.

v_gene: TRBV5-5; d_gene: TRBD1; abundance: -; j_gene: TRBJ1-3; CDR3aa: CASSSGTGGPGNTIYF; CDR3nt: TGTGCCAGCAGCTCCGGGACAGGTGGCCCTGGAAACACCATATATTTT
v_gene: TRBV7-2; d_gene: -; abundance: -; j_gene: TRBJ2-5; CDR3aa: CASSLGHGGETQYF; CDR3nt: TGTGCCAGCAGCTTAGGACATGGAGGAGAGACCCAGTACTTC
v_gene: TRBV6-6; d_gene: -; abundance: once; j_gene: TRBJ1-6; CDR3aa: CASSGTPGDSPLHF; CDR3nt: TGTGCCAGCAGCGGGACACCCGGAGATTCACCCCTCCACTTT
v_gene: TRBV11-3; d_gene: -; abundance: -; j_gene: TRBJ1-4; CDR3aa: CASQGLVGEKLFF; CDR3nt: TGTGCCAGCCAGGGGTTAGTTGGGGAAAAACTGTTTTTT
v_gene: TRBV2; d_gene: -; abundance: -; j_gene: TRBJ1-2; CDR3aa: CASSSQDYGYTF; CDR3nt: TGTGCCAGCAGTTCACAGGACTATGGCTACACCTTC
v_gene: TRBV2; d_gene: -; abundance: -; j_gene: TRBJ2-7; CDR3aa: CAARATKGEQYF; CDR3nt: TGTGCCGCACGGGCTACTAAGGGGGAGCAGTACTTC
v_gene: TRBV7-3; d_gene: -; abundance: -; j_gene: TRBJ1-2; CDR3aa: CASSPGAGDLYGYTF; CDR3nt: TGTGCCAGCAGCCCCGGGGCAGGGGACCTCTATGGCTACACCTTC
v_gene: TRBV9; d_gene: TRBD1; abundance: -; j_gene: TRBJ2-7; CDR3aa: CASSVAQGTGESQGEQYF; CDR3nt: TGTGCCAGCAGCGTAGCTCAGGGGACAGGGGAATCCCAGGGTGAGCAGTACTTC
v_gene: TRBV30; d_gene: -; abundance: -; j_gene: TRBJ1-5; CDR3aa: CAWSVGDNYSNQPQHF; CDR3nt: TGTGCCTGGAGTGTGGGGGACAATTATAGCAATCAGCCCCAGCATTTT
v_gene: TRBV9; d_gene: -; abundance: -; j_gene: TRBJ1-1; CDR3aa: CASSVVTGNTEAFF; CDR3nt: TGTGCCAGCAGCGTAGTCACAGGGAACACTGAAGCTTTCTTT
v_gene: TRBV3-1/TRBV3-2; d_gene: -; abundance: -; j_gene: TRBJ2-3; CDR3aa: CASSQRTDGDTQYF; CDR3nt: TGTGCCAGCAGCCAGCGGACAGACGGAGATACGCAGTATTTT
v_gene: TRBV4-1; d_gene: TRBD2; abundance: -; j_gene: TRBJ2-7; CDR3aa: CASSFQREGGYEQYF; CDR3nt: TGCGCCAGCAGCTTTCAGCGGGAGGGCGGTTACGAGCAGTACTTC
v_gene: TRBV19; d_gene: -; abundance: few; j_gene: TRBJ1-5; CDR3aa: CASSPGHNQPQHF; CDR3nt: TGTGCCAGTAGTCCAGGCCATAATCAGCCCCAGCATTTT
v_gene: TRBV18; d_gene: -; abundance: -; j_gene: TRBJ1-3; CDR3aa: CASSRNRASGNTIYF; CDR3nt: TGTGCCAGCTCACGGAACAGGGCTAGCGGAAACACCATATATTTT
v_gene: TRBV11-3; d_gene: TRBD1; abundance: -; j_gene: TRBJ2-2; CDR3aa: CASTFTGGGGELFF; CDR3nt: TGTGCCAGCACCTTCACAGGGGGCGGAGGGGAGCTGTTTTTT
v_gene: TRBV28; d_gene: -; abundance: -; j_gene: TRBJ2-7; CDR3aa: CASSLSGEGGEQYF; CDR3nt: TGTGCCAGCAGTTTATCAGGGGAGGGGGGCGAGCAGTACTTC
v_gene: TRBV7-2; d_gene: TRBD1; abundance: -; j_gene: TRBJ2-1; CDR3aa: CASTGQGSYNEQFF; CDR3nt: TGTGCCAGCACGGGACAGGGCTCCTACAATGAGCAGTTCTTC
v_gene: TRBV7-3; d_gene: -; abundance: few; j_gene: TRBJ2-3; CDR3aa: CASSLSGATDTQYF; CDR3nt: TGTGCCAGCAGCTTAAGTGGGGCCACAGATACGCAGTATTTT
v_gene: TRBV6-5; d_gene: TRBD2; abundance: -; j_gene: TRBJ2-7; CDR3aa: CASTMGGDEQYF; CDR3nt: TGTGCCAGCACTATGGGAGGGGACGAGCAGTACTTC
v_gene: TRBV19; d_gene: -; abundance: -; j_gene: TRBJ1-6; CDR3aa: CATYDPGETSPLHF; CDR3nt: TGTGCCACTTACGACCCAGGGGAAACTTCACCCCTCCACTTT
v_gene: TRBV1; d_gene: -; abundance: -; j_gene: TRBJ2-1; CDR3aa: CTSSQDDSPTSRSYNEQFF; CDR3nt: TGCACCAGCAGCCAAGATGACTCGCCGACTAGCAGGTCCTACAATGAGCAGTTCTTC
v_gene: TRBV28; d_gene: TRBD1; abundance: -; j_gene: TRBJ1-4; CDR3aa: CASSLVQGGFRTTNEKLFF; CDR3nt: TGTGCCAGCAGTTTAGTACAGGGGGGGTTTCGGACAACTAATGAAAAACTGTTTTTT
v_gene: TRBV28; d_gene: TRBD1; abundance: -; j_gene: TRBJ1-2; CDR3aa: CASTSLGTGVAGYTF; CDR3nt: TGTGCCAGCACCTCTCTCGGAACAGGGGTAGCTGGCTACACCTTC
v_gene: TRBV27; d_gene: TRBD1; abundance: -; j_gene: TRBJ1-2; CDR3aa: CASWDSAYGYTF; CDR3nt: TGTGCCAGCTGGGACAGTGCCTATGGCTACACCTTC
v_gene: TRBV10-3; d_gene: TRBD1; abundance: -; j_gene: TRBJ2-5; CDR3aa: CAVQQGEGETQYF; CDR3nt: TGTGCCGTCCAACAGGGGGAAGGCGAGACCCAGTACTTC
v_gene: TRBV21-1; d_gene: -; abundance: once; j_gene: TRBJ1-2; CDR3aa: CARLGGPAYYGYTF; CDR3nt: TGTGCCAGGTTAGGGGGCCCCGCTTACTATGGCTACACCTTC
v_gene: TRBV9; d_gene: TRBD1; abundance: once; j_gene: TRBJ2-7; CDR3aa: CASSVVTGGALGEQYF; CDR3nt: TGTGCCAGCAGCGTAGTAACAGGGGGCGCTTTGGGAGAGCAGTACTTC
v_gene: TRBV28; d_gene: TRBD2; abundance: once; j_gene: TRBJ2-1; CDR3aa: CASSSSGTSGNNEQFF; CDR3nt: TGTGCCAGCAGTTCCTCAGGGACTAGCGGTAACAATGAGCAGTTCTTC
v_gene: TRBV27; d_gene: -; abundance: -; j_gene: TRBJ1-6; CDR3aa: CASSMYLPAKTGGSPLHF; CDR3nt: TGTGCCAGCAGTATGTATCTACCCGCTAAGACGGGGGGTTCACCCCTCCACTTT
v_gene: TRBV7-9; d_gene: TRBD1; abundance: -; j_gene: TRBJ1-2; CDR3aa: CASSPERTGGANYGYTF; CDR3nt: TGTGCCAGCAGCCCCGAACGGACAGGCGGAGCTAACTATGGCTACACCTTC
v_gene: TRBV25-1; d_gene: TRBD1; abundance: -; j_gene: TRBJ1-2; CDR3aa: CASSALPGQGAGGYTF; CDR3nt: TGTGCCAGCAGTGCCCTCCCGGGACAGGGGGCGGGAGGCTACACCTTC
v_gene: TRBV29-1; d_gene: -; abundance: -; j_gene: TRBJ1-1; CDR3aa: CSVGRQTNTEAFF; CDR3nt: TGCAGCGTTGGTCGACAAACCAACACTGAAGCTTTCTTT
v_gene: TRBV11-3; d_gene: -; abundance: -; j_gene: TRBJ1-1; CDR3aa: CASSLGSRGNTEAFF; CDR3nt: TGTGCCAGCAGCTTAGGGTCCAGGGGAAACACTGAAGCTTTCTTT
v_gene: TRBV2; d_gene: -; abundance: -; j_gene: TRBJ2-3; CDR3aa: CASSWTVLISTDTQYF; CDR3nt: TGTGCCAGCTCCTGGACAGTTCTGATTAGCACAGATACGCAGTATTTT
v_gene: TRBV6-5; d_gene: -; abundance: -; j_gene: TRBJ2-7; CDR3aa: CASSPRTGRVYEQYF; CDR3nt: TGTGCCAGCAGCCCCAGAACAGGGAGGGTGTACGAGCAGTACTTC
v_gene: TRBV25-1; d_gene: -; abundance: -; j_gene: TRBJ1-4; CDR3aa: CASSEWRGWEKLFF; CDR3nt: TGTGCCAGCAGTGAATGGAGGGGCTGGGAAAAACTGTTTTTT
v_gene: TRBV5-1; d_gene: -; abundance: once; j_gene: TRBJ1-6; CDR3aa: CASSLGPGYNSPLHF; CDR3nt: TGCGCCAGCAGCTTGGGACCGGGCTATAATTCACCCCTCCACTTT
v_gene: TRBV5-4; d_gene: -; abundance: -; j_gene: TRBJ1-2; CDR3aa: CASSPGGDWGLYGYTF; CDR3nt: TGTGCCAGCAGCCCCGGGGGGGACTGGGGACTTTATGGCTACACCTTC